Listed here is a single TCR beta chain. This CDR3 has 14 amino acids. Germline V gene data show CDR1 as MNHNY and CDR2 as SVGAGI (reference sequence). V lost 2 bases and J lost 1, with 8 bases in between. This entry belongs to a study of blood T cell repertoires in COVID-19. Produced via immunoSEQ multiplex PCR; TCRdb's table is partial and in-frame only. The sample includes roughly 160,000 clones, more than 70% of them seen just once. The gene calls are TRBV6-6 and TRBJ2-5; the D gene is possibly TRBD2 (6 bases). The source material was peripheral blood. The sequence came from a man aged 45-65 years who had recovered from COVID-19. CDR3 amino acids: CASSYGGTQETQYF. CDR3 sequence (DNA): TGTGCCAGCAGTTACGGCGGGACCCAAGAGACCCAGTACTTC.